Following are 21 T cell receptor beta chains from one sample sequenced in a study of OX40 agonist ivuxolimab in advanced cancers. The repertoire was sequenced with immunoSEQ multiplex PCR; TCRdb's copy has only in-frame clones and lacks some. The repertoire holds tens of thousands of clones, 85% to 90% seen once, with around 1.9% in the top ten. This material consisted of CD4+ or CD8+ T cells sorted from blood, taken in a trial of the OX40 agonist ivuxolimab. The receptor set was obtained from an adult with an advanced solid tumor such as melanoma, head and neck, liver or kidney cancer.

The V call is TRBV11-1, the J call TRBJ1-1; D may be TRBD1 (5 bases). V lost 2 bases and J 5 bases, leaving 15 bases between the germline ends. The CDR3 runs to 15 residues. The V gene's germline CDR1 is SGHAT and CDR2 FQDESV (reference sequence). The CDR3 bases are TGTGCCAGCAGCTTAAAAAGGATGGGGGGGACTGAAGCTTTCTTT. Translated: CASSLKRMGGTEAFF.

The chain has TRBV19 and TRBJ1-2, with 8 positions matching TRBD1. Germline CDR1 reads LNHDA; CDR2 reads SQIVND (reference sequence). The CDR3 is made up of 16 amino acids. The V gene end was trimmed by 3 bases and the J gene end by 0 bases; junction bases not matched to a gene: 6. The CDR3 here is CASSIPGTGPNYGYTF. Written as DNA, the CDR3 is TGTGCCAGTAGTATCCCCGGGACAGGTCCTAACTATGGCTACACCTTC.

J is TRBJ2-2 and V is TRBV12-5; 13 bases are a match to TRBD2. There are 17 residues in the CDR3. V dropped 1 base and J dropped 1; count of bases not matched to a gene: 0. Germline V gives CDR1 LGHNT, CDR2 FRNRAP. The CDR3 nucleotides read TGTGCTAGTGGTTTGGGGACTAGCGGGAGGAACACCGGGGAGCTGTTTTTT. It translates to CASGLGTSGRNTGELFF.

The V gene is TRBV7-9, the J gene TRBJ1-1, with TRBD1 matching 9 bases. Trimming at V came to 1 base and at J to 1 base, leaving 4 bases not matched to a gene. This CDR3 region has 16 residues. Germline CDR1 and CDR2: SEHNR and FQNEAQ (reference sequence). Here the CDR3 DNA reads TGTGCCAGCAGCTTAGTAGGACAGGGGCGGAACACTGAAGCTTTCTTT. Its translation is CASSLVGQGRNTEAFF.

The chain has TRBV10-2 and TRBJ2-6, with D uncertain. This CDR3 has 16 residues. Per germline, CDR1 WSHSY and CDR2 SAAADI. V was pared by 0 bases and J by 1 base, with 7 bases between. The CDR3 spells CASSESWGSGANVLTF. The CDR3 region has the DNA TGCGCCAGCAGTGAGTCCTGGGGTTCTGGGGCCAACGTCCTGACTTTC.

The chain joins TRBV15 to TRBJ2-2; TRBD2 might be the D (5 bases). The CDR3 runs 16 residues. V gave up 0 bases and J gave up 5 bases, with 13 bases separating them. Germline loops: CDR1 LNHNV, CDR2 YYDKDF (reference sequence). In DNA form, the CDR3 reads TGTGCCACCAGCAGAGAATCTGCAGGAGGTACCGGGGAGCTGTTTTTT. This codes for CATSRESAGGTGELFF. Combining the CDR3 with reference TRBV15 and TRBJ2-2 gives the whole variable domain DAMVIQNPRYQVTQFGKPVTLSCSQTLNHNVMYWYQQKSSQAPKLLFHYYDKDFNNEADTPDNFQSRRPNTSFCFLDIRSPGLGDTAMYLCATSRESAGGTGELFFGEGSRLTVL.

A remark on this clone: A junction end diverges from the germline sequence, so it may reflect a read error. The chain joins TRBV4-2 to TRBJ1-3; a possible D gene is TRBD1 (5 bases). The CDR3 totals 15 residues. Germline V gene lookup returns CDR1 LGHNA and CDR2 YNFKEQ. The CDR3 DNA is TGTGCCAGCAGTCAAGATCAGGGTAGCGGAAACACCATATATTTT. This sequence encodes CASSQDQGSGNTIYF.

This chain links TRBV28 with TRBJ1-2; weak D call: TRBD1 (5 bases). Germline values: CDR1 MDHEN, CDR2 SYDVKM. The CDR3 has 15 amino acids. Trimming removed 5 bases at V and 0 bases at J, with 13 bases between. The CDR3 DNA follows: TGTGCCAGCAGTCCCCGGGACGGGACTAACTATGGCTACACCTTC. Translation gives CASSPRDGTNYGYTF.

This chain joins TRBV10-2 and TRBJ2-5, with D perhaps TRBD1 or TRBD2 (7 bases each). This CDR3 spans 17 amino acids. Germline V gene sequence: CDR1 WSHSY, CDR2 SAAADI. V was shortened by 0 bases and J by 5 bases, with 19 bases between the two germline ends. As DNA, the CDR3 is TGCGCCAGCAGTGAGTCCAGGGGGGGGAACTTTTTGGAGACCCAGTACTTC. Its translation: CASSESRGGNFLETQYF.

The J gene is TRBJ2-1, the V gene TRBV27; D unresolved. V dropped 1 base and J dropped 1 base, with 11 bases sitting between them. CDR3 size: 16 residues. Germline loops: CDR1 MNHEY, CDR2 SMNVEV (reference sequence). CDR3 region: CASSLFLVRSYNEQFF. DNA of the CDR3: TGTGCCAGCAGTTTATTCCTGGTTCGGTCCTACAATGAGCAGTTCTTC.

The chain is built from TRBV19 and TRBJ2-2, with TRBD1 matching 7 bases. This CDR3 comprises 11 residues. The V gene end was trimmed by 8 bases and the J gene end by 9 bases; junction bases not matched to a gene: 3. Germline-derived CDR1 and CDR2 are LNHDA and SQIVND (reference sequence). CDR3 sequence: CASGQVRELFF. DNA for the CDR3: TGTGCCAGTGGACAGGTTCGGGAGCTGTTTTTT.

This clone has at least ten counts. DNA of the CDR3: TGTGCCAGCAAATCAGGGAACGGCTACGAGCAGTACTTC. Its protein product is CASKSGNGYEQYF. The chain uses TRBV6-5 and TRBJ2-7; D is possibly TRBD1 (5 bases). V gave up 7 bases and J gave up 3 bases, with 13 bases separating them. The CDR3 sequence is 13 residues long. The germline gives CDR1 MNHEY, CDR2 SVGAGI.

The chain couples TRBV2 to TRBJ1-2; D is perhaps TRBD1 (5 bases). This CDR3 region has 16 residues. V lost 5 bases and J lost 1, with 17 bases in between. The germline V gene has CDR1 SNHLY and CDR2 FYNNEI. CDR3: CASSPQGFDYNYGYTF. The DNA for the CDR3 is TGTGCCAGCAGTCCGCAGGGATTCGACTATAACTATGGCTACACCTTC.

The V gene is TRBV7-6, the J gene TRBJ2-7; 8 nucleotides line up with TRBD2. Unmatched junction bases numbered 5, after V lost 5 bases and J lost 2 bases. CDR1 SGHVS and CDR2 FNYEAQ come from the germline V gene. The CDR3 totals 14 residues. The CDR3 reads CASSLSGSAYEQYF. In DNA form, the CDR3 reads TGTGCCAGCAGCCTCAGCGGGAGTGCCTACGAGCAGTACTTC.

V is TRBV10-3 and J is TRBJ2-3; TRBD2 is a possible D gene (5 bases). V was clipped by 3 bases and J by 0 bases, with 7 bases between them. The CDR3 is made up of 14 amino acids. The V gene's germline CDR1 is ENHRY and CDR2 SYGVKD. CDR3 DNA: TGTGCCATCAGTGAAGCGGTTAGCACAGATACGCAGTATTTT. Its protein product is CAISEAVSTDTQYF.

The chain uses TRBV28 and TRBJ1-1; D unclear. CDR1 MDHEN and CDR2 SYDVKM come from the germline V gene. The CDR3 has 12 residues. V lost 1 base and J 3 bases, leaving 3 bases between the germline ends. As DNA, the CDR3 is TGTGCCAGCAGTTTATTGTACACTGAAGCTTTCTTT. It codes for CASSLLYTEAFF.

The V gene is TRBV7-9, the J gene TRBJ2-2, with TRBD2 matching over 12 bases. Unmatched junction bases numbered 7, after V lost 8 bases and J lost 0 bases. The germline V gene encodes CDR1 SEHNR and CDR2 FQNEAQ (reference sequence). CDR3 length: 17 amino acids. The CDR3 here is CASWQTSGRTNTGELFF. The CDR3 DNA reads as TGTGCCAGCTGGCAAACTAGCGGGAGGACGAACACCGGGGAGCTGTTTTTT.

The chain combines TRBV7-2 with TRBJ1-2; D unresolved. The CDR3 covers 13 residues. Germline V gene sequence: CDR1 SGHTA, CDR2 FQGNSA. The V gene lost 2 bases and the J gene lost 8 bases, with 12 bases spanning the gap. The CDR3 reads CASSLHSERGYTF. CDR3 nucleotide sequence: TGTGCCAGCAGCTTACATTCGGAAAGAGGCTACACCTTC.

V is TRBV6-5 and J is TRBJ1-1, with a possible D match to TRBD1 (5 bases). The CDR3 runs 12 residues. From germline, CDR1 is MNHEY and CDR2 SVGAGI. V was trimmed by 7 bases and J by 8 bases, leaving 14 bases between them. The CDR3 here is CASTHTGGEAFF. Written as DNA, the CDR3 is TGTGCCAGCACCCACACAGGCGGCGAAGCTTTCTTT.

The J gene is TRBJ1-5, the V gene TRBV19; 9 bases fit TRBD1. The length of the CDR3 is 15 residues. Unmatched junction bases numbered 4, after V lost 5 bases and J lost 2 bases. CDR1 is LNHDA, CDR2 SQIVND, per germline (reference sequence). The chain's CDR3 is CASSEQGAGNQPQHF. The CDR3 DNA reads as TGTGCCAGTAGTGAACAGGGGGCGGGCAATCAGCCCCAGCATTTT.

The chain employs TRBV10-1 and TRBJ1-2; 8 bases are a match to TRBD1. The V gene's germline CDR1 is WNHNN and CDR2 SYGVQD (reference sequence). The CDR3 extends over 14 amino acids. The ends lost 2 bases at V and 2 bases at J; junction bases unmatched: 1. CDR3 nucleotides: TGCGCCAGCAGTGAGACAGGGGGGAACTATGGCTACACCTTC. Its translation is CASSETGGNYGYTF.